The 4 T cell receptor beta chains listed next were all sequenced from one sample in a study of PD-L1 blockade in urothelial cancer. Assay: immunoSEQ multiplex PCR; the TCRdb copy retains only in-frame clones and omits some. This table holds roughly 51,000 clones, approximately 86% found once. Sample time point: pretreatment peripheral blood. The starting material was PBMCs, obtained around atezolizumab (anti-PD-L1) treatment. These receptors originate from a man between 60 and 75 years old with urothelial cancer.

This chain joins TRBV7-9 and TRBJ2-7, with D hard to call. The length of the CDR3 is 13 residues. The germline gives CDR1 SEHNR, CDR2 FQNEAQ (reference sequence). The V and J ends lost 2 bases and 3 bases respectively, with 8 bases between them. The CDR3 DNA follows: TGTGCCAGCAGCTTATCAGGTTACTACGAGCAGTACTTC. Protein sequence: CASSLSGYYEQYF.

CDR3 coding DNA: TGTGCCTGGAGGGGACAGGGCGACACCGGGGAGCTGTTTTTT. Amino acids: CAWRGQGDTGELFF. The rearrangement joins TRBV30 to TRBJ2-2; 9 positions agree with TRBD1. V shed 3 bases and J 3 bases; nucleotides not matched to a gene: 2. Germline CDR1 reads GTSNPN; CDR2 reads SVGIG (reference sequence). The CDR3 has 14 amino acids.

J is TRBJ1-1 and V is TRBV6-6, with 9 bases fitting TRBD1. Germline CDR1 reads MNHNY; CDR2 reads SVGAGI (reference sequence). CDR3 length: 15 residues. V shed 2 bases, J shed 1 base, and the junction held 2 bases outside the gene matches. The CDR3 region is CASSYGTGRNTEAFF. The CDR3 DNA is TGTGCCAGCAGTTACGGGACAGGGAGGAACACTGAAGCTTTCTTT.

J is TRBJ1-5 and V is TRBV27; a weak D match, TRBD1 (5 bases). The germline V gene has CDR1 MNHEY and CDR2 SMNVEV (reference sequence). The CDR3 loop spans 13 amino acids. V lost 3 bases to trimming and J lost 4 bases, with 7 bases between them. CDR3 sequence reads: CASSFGGNQPQHF. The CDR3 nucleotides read TGTGCCAGCAGTTTCGGGGGGAATCAGCCCCAGCATTTT.